This T cell receptor beta chain is drawn from a study of identical twins. General study points: Analyses of zero insertions could be partly confounded by invariant MAIT and iNKT cells. Insertions ran lower in abundant cord blood beta clonotypes, though not in memory repertoires. Conclusions leaned on cross-sectional statistical analysis and did not track the same donors over time.

This CDR3 comprises 12 residues. The germline V and J ends were trimmed by 5 bases and 3 bases, with 11 bases remaining between them. Germline V gene data show CDR1 as DFQATT and CDR2 as SNEGSKA (reference sequence). Unique molecular identifiers were present on cDNA, and template switching added a universal primer site. Using its own MiXCR run on the 5' RACE reads, TCRdb lists one record per CDR3 protein. The table lists some 240,000 distinct CDR3 sequences, about 8.5% of them singletons, with over 2.5% in the top ten. This clonotype was counted only a few times. Its antigen is currently unknown. These data were also filed under a second study, of yellow fever vaccine responses in identical twins.

This rearrangement joins TRBV20-1 to TRBJ2-7, with D possibly being TRBD1 (6 bases). The specimen sequenced was CD8+ T cells sorted from blood. The receptor was isolated from a woman in her late teens or twenties in good health. Here the CDR3 DNA reads TGCAGTGCTGGAAGACAGGACTACGAGCAGTACTTC. Translating gives CSAGRQDYEQYF.